This T cell receptor (beta chain) was sequenced for a study of OX40 agonist ivuxolimab in advanced cancers. For the study in its entirety: Ivuxolimab was a fully human IgG2 agonistic monoclonal antibody targeting the costimulatory receptor OX40 (CD134). Partial responses were achieved by three dose-escalation patients, of whom one had hepatocellular carcinoma and two had cutaneous melanoma. The dose-escalation cohort was about 87% male with a mean age of approximately 60 years, ranging from about 23 to 85. Patients were allowed to have had prior anti-PD-1, anti-PD-L1 or anti-CTLA-4 therapy, and 40% of the dose-escalation patients had previously received checkpoint inhibitors. Intravenous ivuxolimab was administered to patients every 2 weeks at six dose levels: 0.01, 0.1, 0.3, 1.5, 3 and 10 mg/kg. Of the approximately 50 dose-escalation patients, hepatocellular carcinoma was present in around 20, melanoma in some 15, renal cell carcinoma in 9 and head and neck cancer in 9. The paper describes the monotherapy dose-escalation part (N ≈ 52 patients) of the phase I trial of ivuxolimab. Peripheral TCRbeta sequencing was intended to test whether TCR sequence diversity was altered and clonal T-cell expansion was caused by ivuxolimab. General study outcomes and caveats: In partial responders in the 0.1-3.0 mg/kg groups, normalized peripheral clonal expansion was found to be among the lowest, especially among CD8+ T cells. At doses from 0.1 to 3.0 mg/kg, clonal expansion was seen in both CD4+ and CD8+ blood T cells between baseline and week 6. On average, CD8+ T cells showed more expanded clones than CD4+ T cells after ivuxolimab. Low levels of normalized T-cell clonal expansion were also shown by some nonresponding patients. Antigen specificity was not determined for the clonally expanded peripheral T cells.

To sequence the TCRbeta CDR3 region, genomic DNA was isolated from the sorted cells. TCRbeta CDR3 regions were sequenced using the immunoSEQ Assay. TCRdb re-hosts the immuneACCESS table, in-frame sequences only. Its copies lack some clones; in the studies checked, an unresolved V gene accounts for under half of them, and the cause for the rest is not known. This sample comprises 9,500 to 12,000 clones, roughly 80% of them detected only once. The ten top clones hold under 11% of the sample. The trial excluded patients who had a history of autoimmune disease or were on systemic immunosuppression. In every dose cohort, peripheral blood was drawn for TCR sequencing at baseline, cycle 4 day 1, and cycle 7 day 1. Samples came from an open-label, multicenter, first-in-human phase I dose-escalation trial of ivuxolimab. Adults with locally advanced or metastatic melanoma, renal cell, hepatocellular, or head and neck squamous cell carcinoma were enrolled in the trial. Before TCR sequencing, CD4+ T cells and CD8+ T cells from peripheral blood were sorted into separate populations.

As for this clone: It has no known antigen specificity. No base-level quality is on record; no much larger clone is a single base apart.

Relative to germline, V is 6 bases shorter and J is 2 bases shorter, with 11 bases between their ends. The CDR3 runs 13 amino acids, cysteine and phenylalanine included. The entry retains the CDR3 DNA only, 39 bases that are in frame from base 1. The germline V gene provides CDR1 MNHEY and CDR2 SVGAGI. The sequence is built from TRBV6-5 and TRBJ2-7; possibly the D gene is TRBD1, per 5 matching bases. The TCR comes from an adult with an advanced solid tumor such as melanoma, head and neck, liver or kidney cancer. The sequenced sample was CD4+ or CD8+ T cells sorted from blood, obtained in a trial of the OX40 agonist ivuxolimab. The CDR3 has the sequence CASSRQRTYEQYF. The sequence in DNA is TGTGCCAGCAGCCGACAGAGAACCTACGAGCAGTACTTC.